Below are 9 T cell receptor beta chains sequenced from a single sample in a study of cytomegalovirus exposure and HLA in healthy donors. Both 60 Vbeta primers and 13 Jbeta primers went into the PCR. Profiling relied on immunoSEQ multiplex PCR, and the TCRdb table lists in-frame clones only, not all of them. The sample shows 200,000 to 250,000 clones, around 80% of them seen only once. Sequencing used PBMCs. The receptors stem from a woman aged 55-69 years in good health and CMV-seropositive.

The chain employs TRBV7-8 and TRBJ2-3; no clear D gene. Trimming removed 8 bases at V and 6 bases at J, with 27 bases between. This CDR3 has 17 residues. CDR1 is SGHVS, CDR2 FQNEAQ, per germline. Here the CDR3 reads CASFGWPNRPLTDTQYF. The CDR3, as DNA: TGTGCCAGCTTCGGGTGGCCAAACCGGCCCCTCACGGATACGCAGTATTTT.

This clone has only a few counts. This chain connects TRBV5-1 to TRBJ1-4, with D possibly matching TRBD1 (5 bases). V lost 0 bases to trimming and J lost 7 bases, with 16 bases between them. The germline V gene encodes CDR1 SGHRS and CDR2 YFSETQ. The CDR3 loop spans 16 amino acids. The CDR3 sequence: CASSLAGEGRGEKLFF. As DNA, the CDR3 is TGCGCCAGCAGCTTGGCCGGGGAGGGACGGGGTGAAAAACTGTTTTTT.

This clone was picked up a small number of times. CDR3 sequence reads: CASSLQMNTEAFF. The CDR3 nucleotides read TGTGCCAGCTCACTACAGATGAACACTGAAGCTTTCTTT. The chain joins TRBV18 to TRBJ1-1, with D unclear. The ends were cut back, 4 bases at V and 0 bases at J, with 6 bases in the middle. Germline-derived CDR1 and CDR2 are KGHSH and LQKENI. The CDR3 spans 13 residues. Supplemented by reference TRBV18 and TRBJ1-1, the full variable domain reads NAGVMQNPRHLVRRRGQEARLRCSPMKGHSHVYWYRQLPEEGLKFMVYLQKENIIDESGMPKERFSAEFPKEGPSILRIQQVVRGDSAAYFCASSLQMNTEAFFGQGTRLTVV.

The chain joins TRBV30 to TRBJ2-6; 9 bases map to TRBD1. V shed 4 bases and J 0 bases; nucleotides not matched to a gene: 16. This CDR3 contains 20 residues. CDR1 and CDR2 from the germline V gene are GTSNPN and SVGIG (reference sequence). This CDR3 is CAWNKGQGRLGLSGANVLTF. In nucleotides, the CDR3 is TGTGCCTGGAACAAGGGACAGGGACGCCTTGGCCTCTCTGGGGCCAACGTCCTGACTTTC.

CDR3 sequence (DNA): TGTGCCAGCAGTGAAGAGAGGTACAGGGCCCCAGATACGCAGTATTTT. This sequence encodes CASSEERYRAPDTQYF. V usage is TRBV6-1 and J usage is TRBJ2-3; D is perhaps TRBD1 (6 bases). The CDR3 sequence is 16 residues long. Germline V CDR1 and CDR2: MNHNS, SASEGT. Trimming stripped 1 base from V and 4 bases from J, with 15 bases between.

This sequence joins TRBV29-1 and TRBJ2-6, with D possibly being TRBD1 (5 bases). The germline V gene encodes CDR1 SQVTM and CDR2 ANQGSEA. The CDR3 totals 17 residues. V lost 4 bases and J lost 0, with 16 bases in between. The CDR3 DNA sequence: TGCAGCGTTGGGGATCGACAGTCTCTCTCTGGGGCCAACGTCCTGACTTTC. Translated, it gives CSVGDRQSLSGANVLTF.

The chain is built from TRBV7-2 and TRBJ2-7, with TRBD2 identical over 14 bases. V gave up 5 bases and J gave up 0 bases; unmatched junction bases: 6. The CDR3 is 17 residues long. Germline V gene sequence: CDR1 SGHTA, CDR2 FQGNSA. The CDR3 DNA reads TGTGCCAGCAGCCCCCTCGGACTAGCGGGAGGCTCCTACGAGCAGTACTTC. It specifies CASSPLGLAGGSYEQYF.

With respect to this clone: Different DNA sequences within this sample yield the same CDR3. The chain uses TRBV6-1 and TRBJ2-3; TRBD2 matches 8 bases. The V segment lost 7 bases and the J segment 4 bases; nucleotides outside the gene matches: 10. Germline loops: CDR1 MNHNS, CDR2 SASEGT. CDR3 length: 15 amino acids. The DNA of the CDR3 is TGTGCCAGCACCCTGGCGGGGGGTGTTTCAGATACGCAGTATTTT. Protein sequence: CASTLAGGVSDTQYF.

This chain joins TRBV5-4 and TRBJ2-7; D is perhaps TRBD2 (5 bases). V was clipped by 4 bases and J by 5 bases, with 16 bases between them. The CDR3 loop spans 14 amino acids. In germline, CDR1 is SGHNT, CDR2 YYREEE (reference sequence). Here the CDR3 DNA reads TGTGCCAGCAGCCCCCTCGAGGGCCTCCACGAGCAGTACTTC. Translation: CASSPLEGLHEQYF.